One T cell receptor beta chain is described in this entry. Its target is unknown. The record originates from a study of CD8+ T cells in alopecia areata. General observations from the study: Besides other cells, scalp samples also yield sequences of resident alphabeta T cells from normal skin.

In each case, RNA was isolated and then reverse transcribed into cDNA as the sequencing template. Clones were read by immunoSEQ multiplex PCR, and TCRdb kept only the in-frame ones, dropping some. The sample has roughly 150,000 clones; 87% are singletons. The starting material was CD8+ T cells sorted from blood, obtained at week 0. The sequence derives from a human donor with alopecia areata.

CDR3 protein: CSVEWAGANVLTF. DNA of the CDR3: TGCAGCGTTGAATGGGCTGGGGCCAACGTCCTGACTTTC. V and J are TRBV29-1 and TRBJ2-6; D is unclear. Trimming stripped 2 bases from V and 2 bases from J, with 4 bases between. This CDR3 region has 13 residues. The germline CDR1 and CDR2 sequences are SQVTM and ANQGSEA.